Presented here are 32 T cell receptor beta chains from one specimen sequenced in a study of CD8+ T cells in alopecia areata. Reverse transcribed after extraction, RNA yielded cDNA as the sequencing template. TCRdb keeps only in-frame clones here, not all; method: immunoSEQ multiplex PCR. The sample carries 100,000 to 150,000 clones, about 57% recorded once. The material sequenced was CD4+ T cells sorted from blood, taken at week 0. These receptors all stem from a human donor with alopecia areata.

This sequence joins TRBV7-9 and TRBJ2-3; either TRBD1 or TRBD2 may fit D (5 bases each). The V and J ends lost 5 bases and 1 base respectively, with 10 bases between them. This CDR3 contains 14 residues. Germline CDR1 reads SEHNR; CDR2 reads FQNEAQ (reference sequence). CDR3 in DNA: TGTGCCAGCAGCGAGGGGTCGCGCACAGATACGCAGTATTTT. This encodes CASSEGSRTDTQYF. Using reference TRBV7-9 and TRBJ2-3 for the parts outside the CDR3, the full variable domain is DTGVSQNPRHKITKRGQNVTFRCDPISEHNRLYWYRQTLGQGPEFLTYFQNEAQLEKSRLLSDRFSAERPKGSFSTLEIQRTEQGDSAMYLCASSEGSRTDTQYFGPGTRLTVL.

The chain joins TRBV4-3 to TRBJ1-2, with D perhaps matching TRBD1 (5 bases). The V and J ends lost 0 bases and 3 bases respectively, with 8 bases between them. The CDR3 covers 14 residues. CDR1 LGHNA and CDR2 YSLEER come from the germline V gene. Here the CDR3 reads CASSQDRQHYGYTF. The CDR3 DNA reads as TGCGCCAGCAGCCAAGATCGACAGCACTATGGCTACACCTTC.

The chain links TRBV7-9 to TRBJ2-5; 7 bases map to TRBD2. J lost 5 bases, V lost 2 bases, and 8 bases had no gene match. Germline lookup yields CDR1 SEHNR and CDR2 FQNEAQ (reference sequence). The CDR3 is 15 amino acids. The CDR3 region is CASSLFGLGRETQYF. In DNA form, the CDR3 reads TGTGCCAGCAGCTTATTCGGACTAGGGAGGGAGACCCAGTACTTC.

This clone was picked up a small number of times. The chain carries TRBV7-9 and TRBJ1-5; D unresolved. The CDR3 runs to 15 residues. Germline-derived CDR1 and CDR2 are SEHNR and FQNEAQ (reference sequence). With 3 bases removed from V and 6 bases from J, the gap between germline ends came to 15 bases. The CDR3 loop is CASSFDRYDAQPQHF. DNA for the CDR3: TGTGCCAGCAGCTTCGACCGGTACGATGCTCAGCCCCAGCATTTT.

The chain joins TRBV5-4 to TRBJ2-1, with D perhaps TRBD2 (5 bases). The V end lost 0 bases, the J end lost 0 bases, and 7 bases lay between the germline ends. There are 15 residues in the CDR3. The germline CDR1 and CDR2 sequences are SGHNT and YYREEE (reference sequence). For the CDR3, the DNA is TGTGCCAGCAGCTTGGAGGCGGGCTCCTACAATGAGCAGTTCTTC. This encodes CASSLEAGSYNEQFF.

This chain's CDR3 is CASSSQGAGMNTEAFF. Here the CDR3 DNA reads TGCGCCAGCAGCTCACAGGGGGCGGGGATGAACACTGAAGCTTTCTTT. The rearrangement links TRBV5-1 to TRBJ1-1; TRBD1 matches 9 bases. The V gene's germline CDR1 is SGHRS and CDR2 YFSETQ. V lost 3 bases to trimming and J lost 0 bases; unmatched junction nucleotides: 6. The CDR3 length is 16 residues.

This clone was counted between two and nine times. The CDR3 nucleotides read TGTGCCAGCAGTACAGGACTAGCGGCTAGCACAGATACGCAGTATTTT. It encodes CASSTGLAASTDTQYF. This chain uses TRBV6-6 with TRBJ2-3, with 10 bases matching TRBD2. The CDR3 loop spans 16 amino acids. V lost 5 bases to trimming and J lost 0 bases; unmatched junction nucleotides: 5. Germline-derived CDR1 and CDR2 are MNHNY and SVGAGI (reference sequence).

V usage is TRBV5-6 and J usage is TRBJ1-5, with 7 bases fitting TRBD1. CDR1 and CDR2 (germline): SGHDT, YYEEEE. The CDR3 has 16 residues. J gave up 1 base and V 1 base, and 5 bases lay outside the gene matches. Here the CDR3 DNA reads TGTGCCAGCAGCTTGCTGAGGGGGCCGAGCAATCAGCCCCAGCATTTT. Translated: CASSLLRGPSNQPQHF.

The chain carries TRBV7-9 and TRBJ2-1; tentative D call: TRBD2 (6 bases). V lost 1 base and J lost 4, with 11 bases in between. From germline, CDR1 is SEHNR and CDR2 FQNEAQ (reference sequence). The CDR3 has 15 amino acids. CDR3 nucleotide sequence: TGTGCCAGCAGCTTAGGACTAGGAGGTTACAATGAGCAGTTCTTC. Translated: CASSLGLGGYNEQFF.

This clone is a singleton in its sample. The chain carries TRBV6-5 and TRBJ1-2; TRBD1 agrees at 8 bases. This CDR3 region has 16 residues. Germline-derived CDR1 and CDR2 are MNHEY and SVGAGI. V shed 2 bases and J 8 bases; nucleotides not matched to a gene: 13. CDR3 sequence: CASSYAGGRYGEGYTF. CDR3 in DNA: TGTGCCAGCAGTTACGCAGGGGGCCGGTACGGGGAAGGCTACACCTTC.

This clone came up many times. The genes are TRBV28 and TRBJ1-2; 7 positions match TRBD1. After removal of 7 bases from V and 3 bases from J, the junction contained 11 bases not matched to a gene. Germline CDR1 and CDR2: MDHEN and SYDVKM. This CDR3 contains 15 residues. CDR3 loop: CASTAGRGLDYGYTF. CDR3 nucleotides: TGTGCCAGCACCGCAGGAAGGGGGCTAGACTATGGCTACACCTTC.

The CDR3 region has the DNA TGTGCCAGCAGCCAAGTAACGACAGGGGATGGCTACACCTTC. Encoded protein: CASSQVTTGDGYTF. J is TRBJ1-2 and V is TRBV14; TRBD1 aligns across 8 bases. V was clipped by 1 base and J by 6 bases; unmatched bases: 4. This CDR3 is built from 14 residues. CDR1 is SGHDN and CDR2 is FVKESK in the germline V gene.

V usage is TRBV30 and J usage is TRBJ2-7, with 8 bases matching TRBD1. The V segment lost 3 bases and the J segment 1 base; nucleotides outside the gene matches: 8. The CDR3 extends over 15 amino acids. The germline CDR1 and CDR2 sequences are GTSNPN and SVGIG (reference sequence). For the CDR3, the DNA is TGTGCCTGGAGGCCGCCGGGACAGGTGTCCTACGAGCAGTACTTC. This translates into CAWRPPGQVSYEQYF.

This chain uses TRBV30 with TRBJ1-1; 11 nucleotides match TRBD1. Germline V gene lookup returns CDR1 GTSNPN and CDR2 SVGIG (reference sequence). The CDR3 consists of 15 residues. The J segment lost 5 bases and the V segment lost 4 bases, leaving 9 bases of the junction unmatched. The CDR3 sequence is CAWIPRRDRGTEAFF. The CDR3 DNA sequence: TGTGCCTGGATTCCCCGCAGGGACAGGGGGACTGAAGCTTTCTTT.

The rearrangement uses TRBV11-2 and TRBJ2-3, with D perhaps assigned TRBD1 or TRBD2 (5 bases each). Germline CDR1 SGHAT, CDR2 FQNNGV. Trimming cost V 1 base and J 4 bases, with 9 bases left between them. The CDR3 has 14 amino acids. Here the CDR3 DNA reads TGTGCCAGCAGCTTAGGAGGGGTCCCAGATACGCAGTATTTT. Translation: CASSLGGVPDTQYF.

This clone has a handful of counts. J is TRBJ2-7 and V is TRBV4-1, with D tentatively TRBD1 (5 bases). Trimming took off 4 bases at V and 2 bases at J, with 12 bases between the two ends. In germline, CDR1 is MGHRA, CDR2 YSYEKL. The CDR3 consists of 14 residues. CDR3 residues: CASSLDRATYEQYF. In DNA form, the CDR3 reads TGCGCCAGCAGCCTAGACAGAGCAACCTACGAGCAGTACTTC.

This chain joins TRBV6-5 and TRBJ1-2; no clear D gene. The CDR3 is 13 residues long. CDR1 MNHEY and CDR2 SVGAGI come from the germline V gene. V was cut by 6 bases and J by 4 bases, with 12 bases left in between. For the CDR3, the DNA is TGTGCCAGCAGACCGGGAAGCTTCTATGGCTACACCTTC. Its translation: CASRPGSFYGYTF.

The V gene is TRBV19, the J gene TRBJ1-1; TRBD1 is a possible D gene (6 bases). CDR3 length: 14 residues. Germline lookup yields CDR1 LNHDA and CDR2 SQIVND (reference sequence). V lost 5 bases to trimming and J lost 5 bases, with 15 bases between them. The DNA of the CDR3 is TGTGCCAGTAGTCCCCACGGGACAAATACTGAAGCTTTCTTT. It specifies CASSPHGTNTEAFF.

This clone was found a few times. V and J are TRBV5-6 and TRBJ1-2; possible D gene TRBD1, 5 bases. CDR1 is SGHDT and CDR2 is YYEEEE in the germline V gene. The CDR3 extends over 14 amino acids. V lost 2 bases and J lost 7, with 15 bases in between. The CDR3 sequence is CASSFGWQGGGYTF. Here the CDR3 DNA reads TGTGCCAGCAGCTTCGGATGGCAGGGAGGTGGCTACACCTTC.

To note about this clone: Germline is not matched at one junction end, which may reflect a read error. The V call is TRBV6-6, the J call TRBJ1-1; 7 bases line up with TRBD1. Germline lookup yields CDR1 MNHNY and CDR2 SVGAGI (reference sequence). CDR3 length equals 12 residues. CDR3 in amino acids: CAGSYQGDEAFF. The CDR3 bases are TGTGCCGGCAGTTACCAGGGGGACGAAGCTTTCTTT.

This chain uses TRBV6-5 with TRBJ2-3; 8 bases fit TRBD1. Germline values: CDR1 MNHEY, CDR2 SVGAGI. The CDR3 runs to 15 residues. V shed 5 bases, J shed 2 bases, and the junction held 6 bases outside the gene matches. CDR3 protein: CASSPADRDTDTQYF. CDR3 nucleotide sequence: TGTGCCAGCAGTCCCGCGGACAGGGACACAGATACGCAGTATTTT.

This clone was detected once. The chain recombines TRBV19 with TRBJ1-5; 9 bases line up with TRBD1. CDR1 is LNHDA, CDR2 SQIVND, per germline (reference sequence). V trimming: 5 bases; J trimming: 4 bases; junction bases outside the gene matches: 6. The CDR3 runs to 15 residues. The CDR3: CASSRSGTGNQPQHF. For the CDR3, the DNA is TGTGCCAGTAGTCGGTCCGGGACAGGGAATCAGCCCCAGCATTTT.

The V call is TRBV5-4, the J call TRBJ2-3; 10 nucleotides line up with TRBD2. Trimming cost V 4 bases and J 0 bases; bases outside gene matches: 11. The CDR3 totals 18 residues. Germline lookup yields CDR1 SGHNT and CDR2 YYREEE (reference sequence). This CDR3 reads CASSPALAGVGSTDTQYF. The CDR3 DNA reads TGTGCCAGCAGCCCCGCCCTAGCGGGAGTAGGTAGCACAGATACGCAGTATTTT.

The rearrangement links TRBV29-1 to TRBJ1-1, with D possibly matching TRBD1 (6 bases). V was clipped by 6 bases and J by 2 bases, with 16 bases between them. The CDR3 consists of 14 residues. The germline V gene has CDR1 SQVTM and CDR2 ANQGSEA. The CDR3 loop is CSVVLDRINTEAFF. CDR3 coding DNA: TGCAGCGTCGTACTAGACAGGATAAACACTGAAGCTTTCTTT.

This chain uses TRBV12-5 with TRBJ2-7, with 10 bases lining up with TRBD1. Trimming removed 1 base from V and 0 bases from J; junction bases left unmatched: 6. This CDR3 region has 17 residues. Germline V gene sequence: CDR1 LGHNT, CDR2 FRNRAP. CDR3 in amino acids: CASGLAHGTGDSYEQYF. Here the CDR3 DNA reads TGTGCTAGTGGTTTGGCTCACGGGACAGGGGACTCCTACGAGCAGTACTTC.

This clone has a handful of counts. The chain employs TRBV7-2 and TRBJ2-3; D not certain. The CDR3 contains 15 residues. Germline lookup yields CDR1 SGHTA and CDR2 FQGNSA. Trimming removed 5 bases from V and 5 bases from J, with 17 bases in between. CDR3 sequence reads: CASSLNERPGDTQYF. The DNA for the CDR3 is TGTGCCAGCAGCCTAAACGAACGACCCGGAGATACGCAGTATTTT. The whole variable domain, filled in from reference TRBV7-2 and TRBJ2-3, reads GAGVSQSPSNKVTEKGKDVELRCDPISGHTALYWYRQSLGQGLEFLIYFQGNSAPDKSGLPSDRFSAERTGGSVSTLTIQRTQQEDSAVYLCASSLNERPGDTQYFGPGTRLTVL.

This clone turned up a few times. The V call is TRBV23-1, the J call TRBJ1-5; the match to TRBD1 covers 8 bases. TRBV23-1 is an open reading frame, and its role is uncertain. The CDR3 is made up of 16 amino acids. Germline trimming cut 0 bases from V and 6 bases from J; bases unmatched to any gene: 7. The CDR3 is CASSQSRTGLGQPQHF. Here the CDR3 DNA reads TGCGCCAGCAGTCAATCAAGGACAGGGTTAGGTCAGCCCCAGCATTTT.

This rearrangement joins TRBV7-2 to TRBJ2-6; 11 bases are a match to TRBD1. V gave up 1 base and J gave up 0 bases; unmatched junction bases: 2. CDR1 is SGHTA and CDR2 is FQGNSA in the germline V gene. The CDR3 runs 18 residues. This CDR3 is CASSLVGTGGSGANVLTF. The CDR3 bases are TGTGCCAGCAGCTTAGTTGGGACAGGGGGCTCTGGGGCCAACGTCCTGACTTTC.

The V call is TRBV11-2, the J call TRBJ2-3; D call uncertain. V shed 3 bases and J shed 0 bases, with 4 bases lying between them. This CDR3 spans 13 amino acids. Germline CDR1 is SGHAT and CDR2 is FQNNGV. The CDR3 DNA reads TGTGCCAGCAGCTTCCGGAGCACAGATACGCAGTATTTT. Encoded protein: CASSFRSTDTQYF.

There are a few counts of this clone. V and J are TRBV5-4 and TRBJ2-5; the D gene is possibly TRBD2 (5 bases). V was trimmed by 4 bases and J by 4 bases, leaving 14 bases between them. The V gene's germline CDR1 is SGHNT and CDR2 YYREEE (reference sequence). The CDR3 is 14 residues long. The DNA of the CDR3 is TGTGCCAGCAGCAGCCAGTTCGAGGGAGAGACCCAGTACTTC. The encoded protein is CASSSQFEGETQYF.

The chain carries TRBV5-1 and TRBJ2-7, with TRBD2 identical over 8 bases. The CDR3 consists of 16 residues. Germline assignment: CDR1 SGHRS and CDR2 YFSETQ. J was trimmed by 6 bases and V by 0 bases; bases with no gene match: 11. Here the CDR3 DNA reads TGCGCCAGCAGCTTGGGATTAGCGGGGATCCCTCTCGAGCAGTACTTC. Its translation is CASSLGLAGIPLEQYF.

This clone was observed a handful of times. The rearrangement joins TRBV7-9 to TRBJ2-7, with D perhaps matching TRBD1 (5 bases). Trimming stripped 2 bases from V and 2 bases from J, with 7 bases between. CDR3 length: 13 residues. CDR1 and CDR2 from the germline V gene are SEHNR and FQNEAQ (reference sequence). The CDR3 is CASSLPGTYEQYF. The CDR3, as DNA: TGTGCCAGCAGCTTACCAGGGACCTACGAGCAGTACTTC.